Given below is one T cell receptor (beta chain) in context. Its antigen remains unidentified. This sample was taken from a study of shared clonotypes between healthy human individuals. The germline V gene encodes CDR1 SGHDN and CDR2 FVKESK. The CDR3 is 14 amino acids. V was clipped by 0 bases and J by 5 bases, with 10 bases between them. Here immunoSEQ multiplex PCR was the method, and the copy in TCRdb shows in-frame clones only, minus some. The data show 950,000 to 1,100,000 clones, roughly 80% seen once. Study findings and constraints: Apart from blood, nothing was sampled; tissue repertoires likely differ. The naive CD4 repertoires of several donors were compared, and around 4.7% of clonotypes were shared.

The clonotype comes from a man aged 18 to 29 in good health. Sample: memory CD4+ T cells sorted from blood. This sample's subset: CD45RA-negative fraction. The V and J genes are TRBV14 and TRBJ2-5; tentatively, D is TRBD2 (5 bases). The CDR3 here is CASSQERGLETQYF. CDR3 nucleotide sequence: TGTGCCAGCAGCCAAGAAAGAGGGTTGGAGACCCAGTACTTC.